This T cell receptor (beta chain) was retrieved from a study of cytomegalovirus exposure and HLA in healthy donors. After removal of 5 bases from V and 7 bases from J, the junction contained 15 bases not matched to a gene. From germline, CDR1 is SEHNR and CDR2 FQNEAQ (reference sequence). The CDR3 extends over 16 amino acids. The study ran its PCR with 60 Vbeta and 13 Jbeta primers. The table came from immunoSEQ multiplex PCR; TCRdb's copy has only in-frame clones and leaves some out. The table records more than 55,000 clones, roughly 74% of them present only once. The chain combines TRBV7-9 with TRBJ2-7; the match to TRBD2 covers 9 bases. Sequences were obtained from PBMCs. This clonotype originated in a woman in her sixties in good health and CMV-seropositive. CDR3 sequence: CASSPKAGLALWEQYF. In nucleotides, the CDR3 is TGTGCCAGCAGCCCCAAGGCGGGACTAGCACTCTGGGAGCAGTACTTC.